A selection of T cell receptor beta chains follows, all from one sample in a study of a mutant IDH1 vaccine in newly diagnosed glioma. For these receptors, no antigen is known. The repertoire was sequenced with immunoSEQ multiplex PCR; TCRdb's copy has only in-frame clones and lacks some. Of roughly 43,000 clones listed, 65% to 90% are singletons. The source material was PBMCs, sampled from a glioma patient whose treatment included an IDH1 peptide vaccine. These receptors were taken from a man aged 18 to 30 with glioma. Some clones in this sample may be carry-over from other donors' samples. Each CDR3 is given without its conserved first and last residue. The order of the fields is V gene, J gene, CDR3 protein.

V: TRBV4-3; J: TRBJ1-3; CDR3: ASSQDRGYGNTIY
V: TRBV28; J: TRBJ1-3; CDR3: ASSRGGSGNTIY
V: TRBV7-2; J: TRBJ2-3; CDR3: ASSFLLHPADTQY
V: TRBV6-5; J: TRBJ2-1; CDR3: ASSPYKEQNEQF
V: TRBV2; J: TRBJ2-3; CDR3: ASSRTSTDTQY
V: TRBV7-2; J: TRBJ2-7; CDR3: ASSIRDRGLYEQY
V: TRBV13; J: TRBJ1-2; CDR3: ASSLGWQGNYGYT
V: TRBV14; J: TRBJ2-7; CDR3: ASSQEGVWNSYEQY
V: TRBV10-3; J: TRBJ1-5; CDR3: AISTSGGERSDQPQH
V: TRBV9; J: TRBJ2-1; CDR3: ASSVATGVGSGSSYNEQF
V: TRBV10-3; J: TRBJ1-4; CDR3: AISEGGGEEKLF
V: TRBV7-2; J: TRBJ2-7; CDR3: ASSRMGQRYEQY
V: TRBV5-1; J: TRBJ1-1; CDR3: ASSGGTGTNTEAF
V: TRBV6-5; J: TRBJ2-1; CDR3: ASSYGGRVNEQF
V: TRBV5-4; J: TRBJ1-1; CDR3: ASRNSRRDTEAF
V: TRBV27; J: TRBJ2-7; CDR3: ASSYTGVRTYEQY
V: TRBV9; J: TRBJ2-2; CDR3: ASSPGGVISGGISGELF
V: TRBV28; J: TRBJ1-5; CDR3: ASSSNRQGTNQPQH
V: TRBV2; J: TRBJ1-1; CDR3: ASSDPRDSPNTEAF
V: TRBV6-5; J: TRBJ1-2; CDR3: ASSYSGRKAGYT
V: TRBV14; J: TRBJ2-3; CDR3: ASSQAGFRGDTQY
V: TRBV27; J: TRBJ2-7; CDR3: ASSPGTYEQY
V: TRBV30; J: TRBJ2-1; CDR3: AWRSRGGALGVSYNEQF
V: TRBV30; J: TRBJ1-1; CDR3: AWSVLSTADSEAF
V: TRBV5-1; J: TRBJ2-2; CDR3: ASSLSRLAGNTGELF
V: TRBV20-1; J: TRBJ1-2; CDR3: SATSRGYT
V: TRBV10-3; J: TRBJ1-1; CDR3: AISEGGGWAF
V: TRBV4-2; J: TRBJ2-1; CDR3: ASSRNNEQF
V: TRBV6-5; J: TRBJ2-7; CDR3: ASMNGATYEQY
V: TRBV7-9; J: TRBJ1-3; CDR3: ASSLAGPKPGQGKYTIY
V: TRBV9; J: TRBJ2-1; CDR3: ASSLRQGAGNEQF
V: TRBV6-5; J: TRBJ2-4; CDR3: ASVKMGGQRWY
V: TRBV30; J: TRBJ1-2; CDR3: AWDTGLRGYT
V: TRBV14; J: TRBJ1-2; CDR3: ASSQDRSGSYYGYT
V: TRBV19; J: TRBJ1-2; CDR3: ASSTRGSDYGYT
V: TRBV2; J: TRBJ1-4; CDR3: ASSGGGLQGKLF
V: TRBV7-6; J: TRBJ1-3; CDR3: ASSPYPPTGAGGNTIY
V: TRBV7-9; J: TRBJ1-4; CDR3: ASSPPGFNEKLF
V: TRBV6-4; J: TRBJ2-6; CDR3: ASSEIGQGSGANVLT
V: TRBV10-3; J: TRBJ1-2; CDR3: AISESGQGRHGYT
V: TRBV5-4; J: TRBJ1-3; CDR3: ASSLEARSGNTIY
V: TRBV30; J: TRBJ1-1; CDR3: AWETQGYTEAF